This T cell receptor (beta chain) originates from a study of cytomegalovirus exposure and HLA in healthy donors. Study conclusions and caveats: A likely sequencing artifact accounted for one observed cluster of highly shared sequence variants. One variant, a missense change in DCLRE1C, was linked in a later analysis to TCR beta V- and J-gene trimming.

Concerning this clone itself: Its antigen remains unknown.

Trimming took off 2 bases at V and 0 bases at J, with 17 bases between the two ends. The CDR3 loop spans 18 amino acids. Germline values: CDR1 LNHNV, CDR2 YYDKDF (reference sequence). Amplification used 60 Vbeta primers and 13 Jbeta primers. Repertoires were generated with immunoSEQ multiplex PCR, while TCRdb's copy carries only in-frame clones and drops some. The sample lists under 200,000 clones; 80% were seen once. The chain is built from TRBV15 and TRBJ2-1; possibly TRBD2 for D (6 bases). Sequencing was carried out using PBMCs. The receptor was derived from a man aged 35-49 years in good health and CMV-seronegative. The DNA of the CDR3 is TGTGCCACCAGCAGATCCGGGCTAGCGCTAAGCTCCTACAATGAGCAGTTCTTC. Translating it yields CATSRSGLALSSYNEQFF.